This entry is about one T cell receptor beta chain. The V gene lost 4 bases and the J gene lost 5 bases, with 17 bases spanning the gap. The CDR3 runs to 15 residues. Germline CDR1 is SGDLS and CDR2 is YYNGEE. These data originate in a study of blood T cell repertoires in COVID-19. In Seattle, patients joined the study during active infection and were tracked longitudinally. Data came from immunoSEQ multiplex PCR; TCRdb stores just in-frame clones and leaves some out. The sample has about 360,000 clones, roughly 90% seen once. The receptor was derived from an older woman with COVID-19, enrolled during active disease. The V gene is TRBV9, the J gene TRBJ2-3, with a possible D match to TRBD2 (7 bases). Sequencing used peripheral blood. The CDR3, as DNA: TGTGCCAGCAGCCCAGGGGCGGGGGTTGGAGATACGCAGTATTTT. Amino acids: CASSPGAGVGDTQYF.